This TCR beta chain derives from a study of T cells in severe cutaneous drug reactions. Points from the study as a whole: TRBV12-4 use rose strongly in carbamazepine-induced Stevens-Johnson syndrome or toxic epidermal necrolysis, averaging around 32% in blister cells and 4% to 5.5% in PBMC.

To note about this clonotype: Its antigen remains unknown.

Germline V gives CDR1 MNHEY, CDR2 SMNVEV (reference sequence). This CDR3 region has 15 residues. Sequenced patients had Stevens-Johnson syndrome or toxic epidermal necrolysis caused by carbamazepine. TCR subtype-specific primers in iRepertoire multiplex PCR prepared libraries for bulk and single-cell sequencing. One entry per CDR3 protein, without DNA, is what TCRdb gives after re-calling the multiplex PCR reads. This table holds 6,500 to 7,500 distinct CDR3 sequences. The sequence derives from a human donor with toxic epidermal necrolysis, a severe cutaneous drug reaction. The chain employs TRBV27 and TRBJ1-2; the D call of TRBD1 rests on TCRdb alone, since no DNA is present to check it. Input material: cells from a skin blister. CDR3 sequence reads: CASSTPRAGESGYTF.